The present T cell receptor (beta chain) was sequenced within a study of T cells in Graves' hyperthyroidism and ophthalmopathy. What was amplified from RNA transcripts were TCR beta CDR3 regions. TCR CDR3 regions were first amplified by RT-PCR with HTBI primers. Using its own MiXCR run on the multiplex PCR reads, TCRdb lists one record per CDR3 protein. The sample lists about 540,000 distinct CDR3 sequences, about 45% occurring once. Germline V gives CDR1 ENHRY, CDR2 SYGVKD. V dropped 3 bases and J dropped 0 bases, with 11 bases sitting between them. The length of the CDR3 is 16 residues. Patients having uncontrolled infection, another autoimmune disease, pregnancy or lactation were not included. Each diagnosis drew on symptoms, thyroxine, TRAb, thyroid ultrasound and orbital computed tomography findings.

Input material: peripheral blood or thyroid tissue (not recorded which). The chain couples TRBV10-3 to TRBJ1-4, with D perhaps TRBD1 (5 bases). The clonotype comes from a woman under 30 with Graves' hyperthyroidism. The CDR3 spells CAISDRGLATNEKLFF. In nucleotides, the CDR3 is TGTGCCATCAGTGATCGGGGCCTTGCAACTAATGAAAAACTGTTTTTT.